These 27 T cell receptor beta chains came from one sample sequenced in a study of identical twins. A single record per CDR3 protein comes from TCRdb applying MiXCR to the 5' RACE reads. The data contain roughly 250,000 distinct CDR3 sequences, around 7.6% of them singletons. Separately, the same data were catalogued under a study of yellow fever vaccine responses in identical twins.

Sequenced sample: CD8+ T cells sorted from blood. Source of these receptors: a woman aged 18-35 years in good health.

This clonotype turned up a few times. This chain links TRBV19 with TRBJ2-1; TRBD1 is a possible D gene (6 bases). Deletions cut 7 bases from V and 2 bases from J, with 9 bases between. Germline V gene lookup returns CDR1 LNHDA and CDR2 SQIVND (reference sequence). This CDR3 is built from 13 residues. CDR3: CASKAGAYNEQFF. CDR3 coding DNA: TGTGCCAGTAAGGCAGGGGCCTACAATGAGCAGTTCTTC.

The chain recombines TRBV11-2 with TRBJ2-1; D gene unclear. This CDR3 comprises 13 residues. CDR1 and CDR2 (germline): SGHAT, FQNNGV. V was trimmed by 1 base and J by 4 bases, leaving 5 bases between them. CDR3 sequence reads: CASSLVWYNEQFF. For the CDR3, the DNA is TGTGCCAGCAGCTTAGTCTGGTACAATGAGCAGTTCTTC.

The chain uses TRBV19 and TRBJ2-1; no reliable D call. The V gene lost 7 bases and the J gene lost 6 bases, with 13 bases spanning the gap. The CDR3 is 13 residues long. The V gene's germline CDR1 is LNHDA and CDR2 SQIVND (reference sequence). CDR3 protein: CASTPVGLNEQFF. CDR3 sequence (DNA): TGTGCCAGTACCCCTGTTGGGCTCAATGAGCAGTTCTTC.

The chain links TRBV9 to TRBJ1-1; 9 nucleotides agree with TRBD1. This CDR3 contains 14 residues. Germline CDR1 and CDR2: SGDLS and YYNGEE. V dropped 3 bases and J dropped 1; count of bases not matched to a gene: 1. This CDR3 is CASSGTGENTEAFF. The CDR3 nucleotides are TGTGCCAGCAGCGGGACAGGGGAGAACACTGAAGCTTTCTTT.

V usage is TRBV20-1 and J usage is TRBJ2-7, with 8 positions matching TRBD2. The CDR3 has 13 amino acids. The V and J ends lost 4 bases and 3 bases, in that order; junction bases with no gene match: 5. Per the germline V gene, CDR1 is DFQATT and CDR2 is SNEGSKA (reference sequence). The CDR3 protein is CSATLAESYEQYF. CDR3 nucleotide sequence: TGCAGTGCTACACTAGCGGAGAGCTACGAGCAGTACTTC.

This clonotype came up many times. V usage is TRBV6-4 and J usage is TRBJ2-2, with D possibly being TRBD2 (6 bases). Trimming pared 2 bases from V and 1 base from J, leaving 8 bases between. The CDR3 loop spans 15 amino acids. Germline-derived CDR1 and CDR2 are MRHNA and SNTAGT. CDR3 loop: CASSDPGENTGELFF. The CDR3 DNA follows: TGTGCCAGCAGTGACCCGGGGGAGAACACCGGGGAGCTGTTTTTT.

This clonotype was seen only a few times. This chain links TRBV9 with TRBJ2-1; perhaps TRBD2 as D (5 bases). V lost 0 bases, J lost 8 bases, and 15 bases lay in between. The germline CDR1 and CDR2 sequences are SGDLS and YYNGEE. CDR3 size: 15 residues. Here the CDR3 DNA reads TGTGCCAGCAGCGTAGCATCCTGGACTGGGTATGAGCAGTTCTTC. The encoded protein is CASSVASWTGYEQFF.

This clonotype was recorded a few times. The chain joins TRBV7-9 to TRBJ2-1; weak D call: TRBD1 (5 bases). This CDR3 spans 16 amino acids. V was clipped by 6 bases and J by 5 bases, with 20 bases between them. Per the germline V gene, CDR1 is SEHNR and CDR2 is FQNEAQ (reference sequence). The CDR3 bases are TGTGCCAGCAGTGGTGACCCCAGGGCCCAAAACAATGAGCAGTTCTTC. This sequence encodes CASSGDPRAQNNEQFF.

This clonotype was recorded many times. The CDR3 nucleotides are TGTGCCAGCAGTTTTCAGGGGGCGAGGAATTCACCCCTCCACTTT. The encoded protein is CASSFQGARNSPLHF. The gene calls are TRBV27 and TRBJ1-6, with 8 bases aligning to TRBD1. Losses at the gene ends were 3 bases for V and 7 bases for J; bases not matched to a gene: 5. The CDR3 sequence is 15 residues long. CDR1 and CDR2 (germline): MNHEY, SMNVEV (reference sequence).

The rearrangement joins TRBV5-5 to TRBJ2-4, with TRBD2 identical over 13 bases. Losses at the gene ends were 0 bases for V and 9 bases for J; bases not matched to a gene: 6. In germline, CDR1 is SGHKS, CDR2 YYEKEE (reference sequence). This CDR3 has 16 residues. CDR3 sequence (DNA): TGTGCCAGCAGCTTGGAACTAGCGGGAGGGCCGGGCATTCAGTACTTC. Amino acids: CASSLELAGGPGIQYF.

The chain uses TRBV4-2 and TRBJ2-1, with 12 bases fitting TRBD2. After removal of 1 base from V and 3 bases from J, the junction contained 10 bases not matched to a gene. Per germline, CDR1 LGHNA and CDR2 YNFKEQ. This CDR3 spans 19 amino acids. The CDR3, as DNA: TGTGCCAGCAGCCAAGGGACTAGCGGGGCCCTGTATTTCTACAATGAGCAGTTCTTC. Translating gives CASSQGTSGALYFYNEQFF.

On this clonotype: At one of its ends the junction is not consistent with the germline gene, which may arise from a read error. V is TRBV10-2 and J is TRBJ2-7; 7 bases are shared with TRBD1. This CDR3 comprises 16 residues. The V gene's germline CDR1 is WSHSY and CDR2 SAAADI. CDR3 amino acids: CASSKSLTGAHYEQYF. In DNA form, the CDR3 reads TGCGCCAGCAGTAAGTCCCTTACAGGGGCCCACTACGAGCAGTACTTC.

V usage is TRBV11-2 and J usage is TRBJ2-3, with TRBD1 as a possible D gene (8 bases). CDR3 length equals 18 residues. V was trimmed by 5 bases and J by 2 bases, leaving 23 bases between them. Germline V lookup: CDR1 SGHAT, CDR2 FQNNGV. The CDR3: CASSKPTGGVDYTDTQYF. For the CDR3, the DNA is TGTGCCAGCAGCAAACCCACAGGGGGGGTCGACTACACAGATACGCAGTATTTT.

This clonotype was found a few times. This chain connects TRBV25-1 to TRBJ2-1; 12 nucleotides agree with TRBD2. The V gene end was trimmed by 4 bases and the J gene end by 4 bases; junction bases not matched to a gene: 14. This CDR3 comprises 19 residues. Germline CDR1 and CDR2: MGHDK and SYGVNS. Here the CDR3 reads CASSVWKASGRVVYNEQFF. The CDR3 DNA sequence: TGTGCCAGCAGTGTATGGAAGGCTAGCGGGAGGGTAGTTTACAATGAGCAGTTCTTC.

This clonotype came up a few times. This rearrangement joins TRBV20-1 to TRBJ2-1, with a tentative D call TRBD1 (6 bases). The CDR3 has 15 amino acids. Trimming took 4 bases from V and 4 from J, leaving 17 bases between them. Germline V CDR1 and CDR2: DFQATT, SNEGSKA (reference sequence). CDR3: CSATPRGTFYNEQFF. The CDR3 DNA sequence: TGCAGTGCTACCCCGAGGGGGACGTTTTACAATGAGCAGTTCTTC.

In this sample, this clonotype turned up many times. V gene TRBV12-3 or TRBV12-4 combines with J gene TRBJ2-1; D is ambiguous. V was cut by 2 bases and J by 7 bases, with 6 bases left in between. This CDR3 is 12 amino acids long. The CDR3 coding sequence is TGTGCCAGCAGTTTATCCCCGAATGAGCAGTTCTTC. Amino acid sequence: CASSLSPNEQFF.

As to this clonotype: A read error may explain this, as a much larger clone is one base away. The V call is TRBV7-9, the J call TRBJ2-1; 10 positions match TRBD2. The germline V gene has CDR1 SEHNR and CDR2 FQNEAQ (reference sequence). This CDR3 has 14 residues. CDR3 sequence reads: CASMASGSYNEQLF. CDR3 coding DNA: TGTGCCAGCATGGCTAGCGGGAGCTACAATGAGCAGTTATTC.

V and J are TRBV11-2 and TRBJ2-6; 8 positions match TRBD1. In germline, CDR1 is SGHAT, CDR2 FQNNGV. The CDR3 length is 17 residues. V gave up 5 bases and J gave up 2 bases; unmatched junction bases: 8. The CDR3 loop reads CASSVKDRGAGANVLTF. The CDR3 nucleotides are TGTGCCAGCAGCGTTAAAGACAGGGGTGCTGGGGCCAACGTCCTGACTTTC.

In its sample, this clonotype was seen a few times. The chain employs TRBV11-2 and TRBJ2-4; D is perhaps TRBD1 or TRBD2 (5 bases each). The V and J ends lost 5 bases and 0 bases respectively, with 11 bases between them. The germline V gene encodes CDR1 SGHAT and CDR2 FQNNGV. The CDR3 contains 15 residues. CDR3 protein: CASSQRDGAKNIQYF. CDR3 DNA: TGTGCCAGCAGCCAAAGGGACGGAGCCAAAAACATTCAGTACTTC.

This clonotype was observed a handful of times. The chain recombines TRBV20-1 with TRBJ2-7; 9 positions agree with TRBD1. V was clipped by 0 bases and J by 6 bases; unmatched bases: 6. The CDR3 contains 14 residues. Germline lookup yields CDR1 DFQATT and CDR2 SNEGSKA (reference sequence). The CDR3 sequence: CSARDRDRESEQYF. The CDR3 DNA is TGCAGTGCTAGAGATAGGGACAGGGAATCCGAGCAGTACTTC.

This clonotype has only a few counts. The chain combines TRBV15 with TRBJ2-3; D ambiguous. Germline assignment: CDR1 LNHNV and CDR2 YYDKDF (reference sequence). The CDR3 length is 15 residues. Between the trimmed V and J ends, which lost 5 bases and 0 bases, there was a span of 12 bases. In DNA, the CDR3 is TGTGCCACCAGCGTCTACACCGGGAGCACAGATACGCAGTATTTT. As protein: CATSVYTGSTDTQYF. Full variable domain (remainder filled in from reference TRBV15 and TRBJ2-3): DAMVIQNPRYQVTQFGKPVTLSCSQTLNHNVMYWYQQKSSQAPKLLFHYYDKDFNNEADTPDNFQSRRPNTSFCFLDIRSPGLGDTAMYLCATSVYTGSTDTQYFGPGTRLTVL.

This clonotype turned up a few times. The chain recombines TRBV29-1 with TRBJ2-5; 9 nucleotides agree with TRBD2. CDR3 length equals 14 residues. Germline-derived CDR1 and CDR2 are SQVTM and ANQGSEA. V trimming: 6 bases; J trimming: 5 bases; junction bases outside the gene matches: 10. The CDR3 spells CSVILSGGMETQYF. The CDR3 region has the DNA TGCAGCGTGATACTTAGCGGGGGAATGGAGACCCAGTACTTC.

This clonotype was observed a few times. The chain uses TRBV4-1 and TRBJ2-3; TRBD2 agrees at 15 bases. CDR1 and CDR2 (germline): MGHRA, YSYEKL. V lost 4 bases, J lost 6 bases, and 17 bases stayed unmatched. The CDR3 runs to 20 residues. The CDR3 sequence: CASSLIGTSGGSRLTDTQYF. CDR3 bases: TGCGCCAGCAGCCTTATAGGGACTAGCGGGGGGTCCAGACTGACGGATACGCAGTATTTT.

This clonotype was seen a few times. V and J are TRBV5-6 and TRBJ2-7; D not resolved. V was shortened by 1 base and J by 0 bases, with 8 bases between the two germline ends. CDR1 is SGHDT, CDR2 YYEEEE, per germline. The CDR3 runs to 14 residues. In DNA form, the CDR3 reads TGTGCCAGCAGCTTGTCTCTGAGCTCCTACGAGCAGTACTTC. This encodes CASSLSLSSYEQYF.

V is TRBV4-1 and J is TRBJ1-1; D perhaps matches TRBD1 (5 bases). Germline-derived CDR1 and CDR2 are MGHRA and YSYEKL. V lost 1 base and J lost 2, with 11 bases in between. The CDR3 totals 15 residues. The CDR3 DNA follows: TGCGCCAGCAGCCAAGTATCCCAGGGAAACACTGAAGCTTTCTTT. Protein sequence: CASSQVSQGNTEAFF.

This clonotype was seen repeatedly, ten times or more. This sequence joins TRBV12-3 or TRBV12-4 and TRBJ2-2; 10 bases agree with TRBD1. The J segment lost 6 bases and the V segment lost 7 bases, leaving 11 bases of the junction unmatched. CDR3 length: 16 amino acids. Here the CDR3 DNA reads TGTGCCAGCATTCTTAGGGACAGGGGATACCCCGGGGAGCTGTTTTTT. It specifies CASILRDRGYPGELFF.

In this sample, this clonotype turned up many times. The chain is built from TRBV20-1 and TRBJ2-7; no reliable D call. Per the germline V gene, CDR1 is DFQATT and CDR2 is SNEGSKA (reference sequence). The CDR3 sequence is 11 residues long. Trimming stripped 2 bases from V and 3 bases from J, with 5 bases between. This CDR3 is CSARSSYEQYF. CDR3 sequence (DNA): TGCAGTGCTAGATCTAGCTACGAGCAGTACTTC.